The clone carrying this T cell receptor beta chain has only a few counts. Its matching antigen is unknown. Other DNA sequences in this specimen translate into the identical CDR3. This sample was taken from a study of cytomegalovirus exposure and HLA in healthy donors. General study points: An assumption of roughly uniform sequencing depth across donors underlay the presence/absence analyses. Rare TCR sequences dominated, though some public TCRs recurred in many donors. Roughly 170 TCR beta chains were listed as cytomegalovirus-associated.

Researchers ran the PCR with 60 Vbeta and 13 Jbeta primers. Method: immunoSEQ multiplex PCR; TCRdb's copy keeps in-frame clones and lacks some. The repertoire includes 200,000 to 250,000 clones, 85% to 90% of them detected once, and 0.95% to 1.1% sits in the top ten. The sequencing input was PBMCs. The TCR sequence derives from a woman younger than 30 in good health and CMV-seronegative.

The CDR3 DNA follows: TGTGCCAGCAGCTTAGGCGGGGGGAGCACCGGGGAGCTGTTTTTT. Translation: CASSLGGGSTGELFF. This sequence joins TRBV7-2 and TRBJ2-2, with 8 bases matching TRBD2. This CDR3 is 15 amino acids long. In germline, CDR1 is SGHTA, CDR2 FQGNSA. V gave up 1 base and J gave up 4 bases; unmatched junction bases: 2.